The rows below give T cell receptor beta chains drawn from one sample of a study of cytomegalovirus exposure and HLA in healthy donors. The protocol was immunoSEQ multiplex PCR, while the TCRdb copy is restricted to in-frame clones and leaves out a portion. The sample has 150,000 to 200,000 clones, around four fifths seen once; the top ten hold about 3.4%. The sample consisted of PBMCs. Source of these receptors: a female donor in good health and CMV-seronegative. The conserved cysteine and the conserved F or W are not part of the CDR3 here. The order of the fields is J gene, D gene, V gene, CDR3 protein. D genes are given only for firm matches.

TRBJ2-7	-	TRBV6-5	ASRKGYSYEQY
TRBJ1-5	TRBD1	TRBV23-1	ASSQFGQGLRSNQPQH
TRBJ1-1	-	TRBV13	ASSLGGQTNTEAF
TRBJ2-5	TRBD2	TRBV19	ASSNGGSPKETQY
TRBJ2-7	TRBD2	TRBV27	ASSPASGSYYEQY
TRBJ2-7	-	TRBV18	ASSPTLAEGNYEQY
TRBJ2-5	TRBD2	TRBV2	ASLSGRGEETQY
TRBJ2-6	TRBD1	TRBV27	ASSLYFTGVGANVLT
TRBJ1-1	TRBD1	TRBV7-2	ASSSTGGRTEAF
TRBJ1-5	TRBD1	TRBV6-5	ASSPDRVGNQPQH
TRBJ2-3	-	TRBV4-3	ASSQDGPGSITDTQY
TRBJ2-5	-	TRBV27	ASRPLGGQETQY
TRBJ2-2	TRBD1	TRBV28	ASSSPHPGTGVTGELF
TRBJ1-1	-	TRBV25-1	ASSEGGSNTEAF